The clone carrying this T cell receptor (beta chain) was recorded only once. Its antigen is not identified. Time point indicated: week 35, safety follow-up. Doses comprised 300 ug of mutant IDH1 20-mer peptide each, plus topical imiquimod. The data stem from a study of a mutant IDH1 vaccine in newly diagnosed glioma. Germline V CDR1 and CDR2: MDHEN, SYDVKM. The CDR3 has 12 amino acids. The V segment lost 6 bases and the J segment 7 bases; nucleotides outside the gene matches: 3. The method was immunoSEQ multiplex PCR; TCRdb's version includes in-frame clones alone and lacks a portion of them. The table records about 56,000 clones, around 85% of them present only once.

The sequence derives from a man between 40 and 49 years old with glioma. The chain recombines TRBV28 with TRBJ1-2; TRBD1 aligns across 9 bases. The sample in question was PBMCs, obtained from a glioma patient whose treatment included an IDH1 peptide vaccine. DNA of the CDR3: TGTGCCAGCAGCGAGACAGGGGGTGGCTACACCTTC. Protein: CASSETGGGYTF.